This T cell receptor beta chain derives from a study of beta chain features in type 1 diabetes. The CDR3 contains 15 residues. CDR1 and CDR2 (germline): SGHNT, YENEEA. J lost 6 bases, V lost 6 bases, and 8 bases had no gene match. What was sequenced were expressed TCRB transcripts, since all of the isolated RNA had been reverse transcribed. Sequencing was performed with immunoSEQ multiplex PCR; in TCRdb, only in-frame clones are kept and a portion is missing. Seen here are a few hundred thousand clones, roughly 14% observed once, and the top ten hold 0.015%. Turning to this clone: Its target is unknown.

Study findings and constraints: Across all four CD4+ subsets, people with type 1 diabetes showed modestly shorter TCRB CDR3s.

The chain carries TRBV11-3 and TRBJ2-1, with TRBD2 identical over 10 bases. The sequenced material came from naive CD4+ T cells from blood. This TCR was sampled from a woman aged 18-29 years with type 1 diabetes. Written as DNA, the CDR3 is TGTGCCAGCAGGAAAGGACTAGCGGTTCTCAATGAGCAGTTCTTC. Translated: CASRKGLAVLNEQFF.